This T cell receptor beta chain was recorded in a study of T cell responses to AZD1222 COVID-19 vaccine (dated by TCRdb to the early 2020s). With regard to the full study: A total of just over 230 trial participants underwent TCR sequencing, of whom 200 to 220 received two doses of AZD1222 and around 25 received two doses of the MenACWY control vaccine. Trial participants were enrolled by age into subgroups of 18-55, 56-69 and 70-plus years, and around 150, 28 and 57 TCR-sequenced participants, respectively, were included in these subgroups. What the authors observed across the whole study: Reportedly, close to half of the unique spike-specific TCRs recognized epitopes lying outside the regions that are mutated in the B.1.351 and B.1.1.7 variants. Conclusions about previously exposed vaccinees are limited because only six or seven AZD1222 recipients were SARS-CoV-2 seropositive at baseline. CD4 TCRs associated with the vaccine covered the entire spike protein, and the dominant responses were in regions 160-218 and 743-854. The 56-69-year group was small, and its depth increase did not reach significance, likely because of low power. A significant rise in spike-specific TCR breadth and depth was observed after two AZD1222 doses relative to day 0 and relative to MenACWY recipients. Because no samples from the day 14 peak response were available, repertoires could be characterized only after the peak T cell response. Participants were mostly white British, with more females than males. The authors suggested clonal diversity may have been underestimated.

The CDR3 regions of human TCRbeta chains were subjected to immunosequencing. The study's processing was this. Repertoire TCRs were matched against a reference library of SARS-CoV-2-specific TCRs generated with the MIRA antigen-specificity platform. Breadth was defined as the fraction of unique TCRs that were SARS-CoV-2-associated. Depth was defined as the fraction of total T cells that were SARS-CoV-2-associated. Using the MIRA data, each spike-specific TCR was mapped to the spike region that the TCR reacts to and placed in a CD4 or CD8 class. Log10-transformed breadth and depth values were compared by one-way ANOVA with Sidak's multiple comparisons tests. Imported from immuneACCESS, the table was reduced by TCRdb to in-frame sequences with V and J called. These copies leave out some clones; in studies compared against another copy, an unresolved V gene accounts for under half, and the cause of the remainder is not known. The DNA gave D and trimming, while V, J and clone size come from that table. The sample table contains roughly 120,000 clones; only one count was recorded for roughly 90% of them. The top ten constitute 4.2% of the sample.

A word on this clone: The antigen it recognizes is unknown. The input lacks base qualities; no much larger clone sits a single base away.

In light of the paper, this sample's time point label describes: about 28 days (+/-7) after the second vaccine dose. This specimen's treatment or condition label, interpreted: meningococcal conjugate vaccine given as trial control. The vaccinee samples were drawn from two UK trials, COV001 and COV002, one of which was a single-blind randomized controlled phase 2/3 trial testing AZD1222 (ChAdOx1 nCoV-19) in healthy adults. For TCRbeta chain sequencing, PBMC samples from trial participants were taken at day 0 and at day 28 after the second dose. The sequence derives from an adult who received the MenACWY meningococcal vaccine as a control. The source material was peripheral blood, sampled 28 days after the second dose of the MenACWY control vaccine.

The DNA sequence follows: TGCGCCAGCAGCTCGGCTGTAATAGTAAGCAATGAGCAGTTCTTC. This sequence encodes CASSSAVIVSNEQFF. The V gene is TRBV5-1 and the J gene is TRBJ2-1; no D gene can be assigned with confidence. Relative to germline, V is 3 bases shorter and J is 6 bases shorter, with 16 bases between their ends. CDR1 SGHRS and CDR2 YFSETQ were looked up in the germline V gene. Including the terminal cysteine and phenylalanine, the CDR3 comprises 15 residues. The sequence is cut down to CDR3 DNA, 45 bases in frame from base 1.